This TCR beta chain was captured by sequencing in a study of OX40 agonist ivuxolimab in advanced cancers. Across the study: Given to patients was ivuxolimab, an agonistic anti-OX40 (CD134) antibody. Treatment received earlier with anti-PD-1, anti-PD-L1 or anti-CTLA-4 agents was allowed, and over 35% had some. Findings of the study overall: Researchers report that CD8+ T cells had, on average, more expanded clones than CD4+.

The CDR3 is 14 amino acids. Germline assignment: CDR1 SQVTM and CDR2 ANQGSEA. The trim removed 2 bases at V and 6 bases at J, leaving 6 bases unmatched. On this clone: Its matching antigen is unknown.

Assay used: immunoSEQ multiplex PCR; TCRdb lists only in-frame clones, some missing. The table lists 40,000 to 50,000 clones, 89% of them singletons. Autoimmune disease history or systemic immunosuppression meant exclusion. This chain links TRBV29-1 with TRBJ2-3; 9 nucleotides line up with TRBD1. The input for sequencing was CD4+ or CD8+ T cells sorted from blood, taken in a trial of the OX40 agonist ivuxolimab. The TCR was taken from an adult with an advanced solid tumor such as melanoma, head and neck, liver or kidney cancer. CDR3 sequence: CSVESRDRADTQYF. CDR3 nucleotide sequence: TGCAGCGTTGAATCTCGGGACAGGGCGGATACGCAGTATTTT.